A single sample gave rise to the 19 T cell receptor beta chains below, sequenced in a study of metastatic and nonmetastatic thyroid tumors. All patients were treatment-naive before thyroid surgery. TCRdb re-called clones from the PCR reads using MiXCR. The sample records about 32,000 clones, around a fifth being singletons. The specimen sequenced was blood. The receptor source for this set is a female donor with papillary thyroid cancer or a benign thyroid nodule (not recorded which). Some clones in this sample may be carry-over from other donors' samples.

This clone was counted at least ten times. The J gene is TRBJ2-1, the V gene TRBV7-8; the match to TRBD1 covers 11 bases. Germline V gene sequence: CDR1 SGHVS, CDR2 FQNEAQ. CDR3 length equals 16 residues. The V and J ends lost 5 bases and 5 bases, in that order; junction bases with no gene match: 8. The CDR3 loop reads CASSPSGQGGHNEQFF. Written as DNA, the CDR3 is TGTGCCAGCAGCCCCTCGGGACAGGGGGGACACAATGAGCAGTTCTTC. Complete variable domain (other parts from reference TRBV7-8 and TRBJ2-1): GAGVSQSPRYKVAKRGQDVALRCDPISGHVSLFWYQQALGQGPEFLTYFQNEAQLDKSGLPSDRFFAERPEGSVSTLKIQRTQQEDSAVYLCASSPSGQGGHNEQFFGPGTRLTVL.

This clone was seen many times. This chain uses TRBV7-9 with TRBJ2-1, with D maybe TRBD2 (6 bases). The CDR3 consists of 15 residues. The V end was cut by 2 bases, the J end by 8 bases, with 16 bases between. Germline CDR1 SEHNR, CDR2 FQNEAQ (reference sequence). The CDR3 sequence is CASSLSGRTFHEQFF. CDR3 sequence (DNA): TGTGCCAGCAGCTTATCGGGGAGGACCTTCCATGAGCAGTTCTTC.

The chain uses TRBV4-1 and TRBJ1-5, with D tentatively TRBD1 (5 bases). CDR1 MGHRA and CDR2 YSYEKL come from the germline V gene. The CDR3 length is 15 residues. The V gene lost 1 base and the J gene lost 0 bases, with 7 bases spanning the gap. The CDR3 nucleotides are TGCGCCAGCAGCCAAGTTGGGGGTAGCAATCAGCCCCAGCATTTT. As protein: CASSQVGGSNQPQHF.

Comment on this clone: This may arise from a read error, as a much more abundant clone is one base away. This rearrangement joins TRBV10-3 to TRBJ2-3; D remains unclear. Looked up from germline, CDR1 is ENHRY and CDR2 is SYGVKD. The CDR3 runs to 12 residues. CDR3 nucleotide sequence: TGTGCCAACAGTGAGGTGATAGATACGCAGTATTTT. Translating it yields CANSEVIDTQYF.

The rearrangement uses TRBV4-2 and TRBJ1-5; 7 nucleotides align to TRBD1. V gave up 0 bases and J gave up 5 bases; unmatched junction bases: 7. CDR3 size: 16 residues. The germline V gene encodes CDR1 LGHNA and CDR2 YNFKEQ. The CDR3 DNA sequence: TGTGCCAGCAGCCAAGATCACGACAGGGAGCATCAGCCCCAGCATTTT. Translation: CASSQDHDREHQPQHF.

The chain couples TRBV28 to TRBJ2-2, with D maybe TRBD1 (5 bases). CDR1 and CDR2 (germline): MDHEN, SYDVKM. The germline V and J ends were trimmed by 4 bases and 0 bases, with 15 bases remaining between them. The CDR3 has 17 amino acids. The CDR3 DNA sequence: TGTGCCAGCAGTTCCTACAGGCCGGATACGAACACCGGGGAGCTGTTTTTT. Protein sequence: CASSSYRPDTNTGELFF.

This clone was seen repeatedly, ten times or more. The J gene is TRBJ2-7, the V gene TRBV20-1, with D possibly being TRBD1 or TRBD2 (6 bases each). Trimming stripped 4 bases from V and 0 bases from J, with 13 bases between. Germline CDR1 DFQATT, CDR2 SNEGSKA (reference sequence). The CDR3 consists of 14 residues. The CDR3 loop is CSAKEGGNSYEQYF. The CDR3 DNA sequence: TGCAGTGCTAAAGAGGGGGGTAACTCCTACGAGCAGTACTTC.

The genes are TRBV5-4 and TRBJ2-3; TRBD1 is a possible D gene (6 bases). This CDR3 region has 15 residues. V lost 6 bases and J 6 bases, leaving 20 bases between the germline ends. Germline CDR1 SGHNT, CDR2 YYREEE (reference sequence). The chain's CDR3 is CASTHLGAETDTQYF. The CDR3 DNA follows: TGTGCCAGCACCCACCTGGGGGCGGAGACGGATACGCAGTATTTT.

This clone was detected ten times or more. The gene calls are TRBV4-1 and TRBJ1-4, with D tentatively TRBD1 (6 bases). Germline lookup yields CDR1 MGHRA and CDR2 YSYEKL. The CDR3 is 13 amino acids. The V gene lost 4 bases and the J gene lost 8 bases, with 11 bases spanning the gap. The CDR3 reads CASSPPDSEKLFF. In nucleotides, the CDR3 is TGCGCCAGCAGCCCACCGGACAGCGAAAAACTGTTTTTT.

The chain carries TRBV24-1 and TRBJ2-5, with D possibly matching TRBD1 (6 bases). CDR1 and CDR2 from the germline V gene are KGHDR and SFDVKD. V was cut by 3 bases and J by 2 bases, with 12 bases left in between. The CDR3 has 15 residues. CDR3 DNA sequence: TGTGCCACCAGTGATCCGCCGACAGGACAAGAGACCCAGTACTTC. Amino acids: CATSDPPTGQETQYF.

J is TRBJ1-1 and V is TRBV14, with unresolved D. The CDR3 contains 13 residues. Trimming removed 2 bases at V and 0 bases at J, with 4 bases between. CDR1 and CDR2 (germline): SGHDN, FVKESK. CDR3 in DNA: TGTGCCAGCAGCCAAAACATGAACACTGAAGCTTTCTTT. It is translated as CASSQNMNTEAFF.

A few counts support this clone. The chain couples TRBV24-1 to TRBJ1-2; TRBD1 matches at 9 bases. The germline CDR1 and CDR2 sequences are KGHDR and SFDVKD. The CDR3 is 16 residues long. V was clipped by 3 bases and J by 8 bases; unmatched bases: 12. CDR3 sequence reads: CATSDPGTGSRKGYTF. CDR3 in DNA: TGTGCCACCAGTGATCCCGGGACAGGGTCGAGAAAAGGCTACACCTTC.

The table lists this clone with a few counts. The chain combines TRBV10-2 with TRBJ2-3; D is perhaps TRBD2 (5 bases). The CDR3 is 13 residues long. CDR1 and CDR2 (germline): WSHSY, SAAADI. V lost 4 bases to trimming and J lost 2 bases, with 7 bases between them. The CDR3 reads CASSGTATDTQYF. The CDR3 nucleotides are TGCGCCAGCAGTGGGACTGCCACAGATACGCAGTATTTT.

In this sample, this clone turned up many times. A much larger clone is a single base away; this may be a read error. The V and J genes are TRBV5-4 and TRBJ2-3; TRBD2 aligns across 9 bases. The CDR3 loop spans 16 amino acids. Germline V gene lookup returns CDR1 SGHNT and CDR2 YYREEE (reference sequence). As DNA, the CDR3 is TGTGCCGGCAGCTTGGCGGCGGGGGGGCCGTCAGATACGCAGTATTTT. Its protein is CAGSLAAGGPSDTQYF.

This clone was detected ten times or more. The chain carries TRBV12-3 or TRBV12-4 and TRBJ2-4; TRBD2 might be the D (5 bases). CDR3 length: 13 residues. Trimming removed 3 bases at V and 8 bases at J, with 11 bases between. The CDR3 loop is CASSFRDGDIQYF. CDR3 DNA: TGTGCCAGCAGTTTTCGGGATGGGGACATTCAGTACTTC.

This clone has at least ten counts. The chain carries TRBV30 and TRBJ2-7; a weak D match, TRBD1 (6 bases). The germline V and J ends were trimmed by 4 bases and 5 bases, with 12 bases remaining between them. In germline, CDR1 is GTSNPN, CDR2 SVGIG (reference sequence). CDR3 size: 12 residues. CDR3 in amino acids: CAWKPGVNEQYF. The CDR3 region has the DNA TGTGCCTGGAAGCCAGGGGTGAACGAGCAGTACTTC.

A word on this clone: A single base separates this from a much larger clone, so it may be a read error. V gene TRBV6-2 or TRBV6-3 combines with J gene TRBJ2-6; tentatively, D is TRBD2 (5 bases). The CDR3 runs 15 residues. The V end lost 2 bases, the J end lost 6 bases, and 11 bases lay between the germline ends. The germline V gene encodes CDR1 MNHEY and CDR2 SVGEGT. CDR3 sequence: CASSYEGTVANVLTF. The CDR3, as DNA: TGTGCCAGCAGTTACGAGGGAACCGTGGCCAACGTCCTGACTTTC.

A remark on this clone: An end of the junction does not agree with germline; a read error may underlie this. CDR3 region: CASSLLGANTGDLNF. The CDR3 nucleotides read TGCGCCAGCAGCTTGTTGGGGGCGAACACCGGGGACCTGAATTTT. The chain employs TRBV5-1 and TRBJ2-2, with a weak D call TRBD1 (6 bases). The CDR3 loop spans 15 amino acids. Germline values: CDR1 SGHRS, CDR2 YFSETQ.

This clone occurred many times. V gene TRBV7-3 combines with J gene TRBJ2-1; 10 nucleotides align to TRBD2. The CDR3 covers 15 residues. J lost 2 bases, V lost 5 bases, and 3 bases had no gene match. Germline CDR1 and CDR2: SGHTA and FQGTGA. CDR3 region: CASSQSGGAYNEQFF. The CDR3 nucleotides are TGTGCCAGCAGCCAGAGCGGGGGGGCCTACAATGAGCAGTTCTTC. Together with reference TRBV7-3 and TRBJ2-1, the CDR3 gives the full variable domain: GAGVSQTPSNKVTEKGKYVELRCDPISGHTALYWYRQSLGQGPEFLIYFQGTGAADDSGLPNDRFFAVRPEGSVSTLKIQRTERGDSAVYLCASSQSGGAYNEQFFGPGTRLTVL.